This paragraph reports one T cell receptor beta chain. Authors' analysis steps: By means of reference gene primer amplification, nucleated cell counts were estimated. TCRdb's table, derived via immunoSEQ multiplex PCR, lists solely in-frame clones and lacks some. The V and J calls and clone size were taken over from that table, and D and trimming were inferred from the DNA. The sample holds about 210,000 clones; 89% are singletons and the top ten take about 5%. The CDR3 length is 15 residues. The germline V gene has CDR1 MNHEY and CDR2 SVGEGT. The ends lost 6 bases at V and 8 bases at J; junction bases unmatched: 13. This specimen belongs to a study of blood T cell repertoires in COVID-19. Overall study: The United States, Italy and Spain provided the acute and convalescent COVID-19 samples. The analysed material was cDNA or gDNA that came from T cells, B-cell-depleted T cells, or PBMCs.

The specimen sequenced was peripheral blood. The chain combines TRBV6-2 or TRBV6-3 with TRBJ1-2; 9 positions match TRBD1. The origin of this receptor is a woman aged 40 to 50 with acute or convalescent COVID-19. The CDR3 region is CASSETSGTGRGYTF. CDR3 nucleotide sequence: TGTGCCAGCAGCGAGACCTCCGGGACAGGGAGAGGCTACACCTTC.